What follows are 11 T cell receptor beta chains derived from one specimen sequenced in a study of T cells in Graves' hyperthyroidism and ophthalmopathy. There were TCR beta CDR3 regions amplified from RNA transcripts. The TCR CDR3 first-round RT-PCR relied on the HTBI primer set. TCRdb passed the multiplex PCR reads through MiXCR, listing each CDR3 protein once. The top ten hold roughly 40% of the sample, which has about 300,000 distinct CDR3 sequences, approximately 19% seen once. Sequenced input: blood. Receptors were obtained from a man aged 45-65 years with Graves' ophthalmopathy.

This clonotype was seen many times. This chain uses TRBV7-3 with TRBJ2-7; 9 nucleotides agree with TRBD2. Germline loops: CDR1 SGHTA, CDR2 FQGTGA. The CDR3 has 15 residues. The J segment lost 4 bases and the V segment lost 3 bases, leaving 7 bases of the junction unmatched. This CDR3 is CASSLSSGSTYEQYF. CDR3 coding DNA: TGTGCCAGCAGCTTGAGTAGCGGGAGTACGTACGAGCAGTACTTC.

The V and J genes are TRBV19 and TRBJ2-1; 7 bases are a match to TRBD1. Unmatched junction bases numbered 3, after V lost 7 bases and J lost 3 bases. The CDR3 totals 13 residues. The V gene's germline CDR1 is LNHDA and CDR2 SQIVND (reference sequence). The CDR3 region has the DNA TGTGCCAGTAAGGGGGCCGGCTACAATGAGCAGTTCTTC. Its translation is CASKGAGYNEQFF.

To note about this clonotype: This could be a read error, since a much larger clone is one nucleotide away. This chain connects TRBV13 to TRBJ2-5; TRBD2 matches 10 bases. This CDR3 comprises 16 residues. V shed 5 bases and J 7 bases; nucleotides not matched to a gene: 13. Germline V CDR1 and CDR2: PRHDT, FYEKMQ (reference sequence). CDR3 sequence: CASSVGGTSELGTQYF. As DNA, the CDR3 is TGTGCCAGCAGCGTCGGCGGGACTAGCGAACTTGGGACCCAGTACTTC.

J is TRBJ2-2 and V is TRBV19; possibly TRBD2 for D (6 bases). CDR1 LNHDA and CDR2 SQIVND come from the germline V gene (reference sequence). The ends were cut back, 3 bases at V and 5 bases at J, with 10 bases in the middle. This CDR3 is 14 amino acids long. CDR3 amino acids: CASSMWRETGELFF. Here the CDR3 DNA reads TGTGCCAGTAGTATGTGGAGGGAGACCGGGGAGCTGTTTTTT. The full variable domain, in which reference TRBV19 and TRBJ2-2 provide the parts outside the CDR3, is DGGITQSPKYLFRKEGQNVTLSCEQNLNHDAMYWYRQDPGQGLRLIYYSQIVNDFQKGDIAEGYSVSREKKESFPLTVTSAQKNPTAFYLCASSMWRETGELFFGEGSRLTVL.

The CDR3 bases are TGTGCCAGCGGTCCCGGGGCAGGGCACGAGACCCAGTACTTC. Its protein is CASGPGAGHETQYF. This chain joins TRBV6-1 and TRBJ2-5; the D gene could be TRBD1 or TRBD2 (5 bases each). With 8 bases removed from V and 5 bases from J, the gap between germline ends came to 18 bases. CDR3 length: 14 amino acids. Germline CDR1 MNHNS, CDR2 SASEGT.

CDR3 in amino acids: CASSQATSGRGDGETQYF. The CDR3 bases are TGTGCCAGCAGCCAAGCGACGAGCGGGAGAGGGGATGGAGAGACCCAGTACTTC. J is TRBJ2-5 and V is TRBV7-2, with 8 bases aligning to TRBD2. Germline CDR1 and CDR2: SGHTA and FQGNSA. The CDR3 contains 18 residues. The J segment lost 4 bases and the V segment lost 5 bases, leaving 18 bases of the junction unmatched.

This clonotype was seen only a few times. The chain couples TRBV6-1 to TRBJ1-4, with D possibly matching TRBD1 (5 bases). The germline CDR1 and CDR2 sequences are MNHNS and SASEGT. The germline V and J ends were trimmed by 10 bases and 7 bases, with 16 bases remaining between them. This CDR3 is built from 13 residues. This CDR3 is CATRGQRGEKLFF. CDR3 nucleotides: TGTGCCACTCGCGGACAACGAGGTGAAAAACTGTTTTTT.

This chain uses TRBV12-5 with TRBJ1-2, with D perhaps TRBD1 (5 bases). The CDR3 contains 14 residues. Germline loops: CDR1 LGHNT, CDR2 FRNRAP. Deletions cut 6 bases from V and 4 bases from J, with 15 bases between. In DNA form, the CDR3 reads TGTGCTAGTGGCCGCGGGACGGAGCGCTATGGCTACACCTTC. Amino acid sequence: CASGRGTERYGYTF.

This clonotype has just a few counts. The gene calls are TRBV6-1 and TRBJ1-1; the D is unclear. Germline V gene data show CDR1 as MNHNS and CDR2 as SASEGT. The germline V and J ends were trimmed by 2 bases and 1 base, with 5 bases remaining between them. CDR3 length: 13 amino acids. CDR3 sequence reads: CASSEYKNTEAFF. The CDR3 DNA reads TGTGCCAGCAGTGAATACAAGAACACTGAAGCTTTCTTT.

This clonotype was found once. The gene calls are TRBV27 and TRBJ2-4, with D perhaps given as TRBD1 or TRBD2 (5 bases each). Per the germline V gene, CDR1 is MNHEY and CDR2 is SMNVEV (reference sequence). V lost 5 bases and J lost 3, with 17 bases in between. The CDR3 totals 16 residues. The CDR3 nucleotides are TGTGCCAGCAGTCCAAAAACGGGGCGAGACAAAAACATTCAGTACTTC. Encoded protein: CASSPKTGRDKNIQYF.

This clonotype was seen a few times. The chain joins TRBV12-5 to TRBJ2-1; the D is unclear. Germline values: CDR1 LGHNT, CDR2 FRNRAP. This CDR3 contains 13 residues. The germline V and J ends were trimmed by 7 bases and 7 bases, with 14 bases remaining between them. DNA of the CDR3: TGTGCTAGTGCCCCTGGTGGGTTTAATGAGCAGTTCTTC. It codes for CASAPGGFNEQFF.